This T cell receptor beta chain originates from a study of blood T cells in healthy people across ages (dated by TCRdb to the mid-2010s). The study in broad terms: In model experiments, template switching captured about one uniquely barcoded TCR beta cDNA molecule for every two T cells. Using the same blood draw, the study looked at two additional independent replicas of 1 million unique cDNA reads for two donors, one aged 18 to 29 and the other aged 80 or older. Age-related changes in TCR beta repertoire diversity were measured in the study by deep sequencing normalized with unique cDNA molecular identifiers. Four age groups were formed from the donors: young (average around 15 years), middle-aged (approximately 40), aged (62) and long-lived (82). To avoid experimental bias, donors of different ages were spread randomly across the sequencing lanes.

The V end loses 5 bases and the J end loses 8 bases, and a stretch of 15 bases separates them. The germline V gene specifies SGHVS as CDR1 and FQNEAQ as CDR2. The CDR3 has 13 amino acids, counting the end cysteine and phenylalanine. Of the read, only the CDR3 DNA is kept; its 39 bases are in frame from base 1. Summary of the overall study and its limitations: Estimates of total diversity based on one million sequenced T cells were considered lower bounds and underestimates. Compared with the aged group, the long-lived group had more naive CD4+ T cells, fewer expanded clones and increased TCR diversity, a pattern suggesting age selection. There was a strong correlation between observed TCR beta diversity and the percentage of naive T cells measured by flow cytometry. Bulk unsorted PBMC profiling prevented conclusive comparison of naive and antigen-experienced compartments. Because the CMV infection status of the donors was unknown, age-related changes in expanded clonotypes may potentially have been confounded. As age increased, observed TCR beta diversity per million T cells dropped in a roughly linear way, and a significant reduction was already evident by age around 41.

Donors were 39 systemically healthy Caucasian individuals from Russia aged 6 to 90 years. Each donor gave ten milliliters of peripheral blood, drawn into EDTA-treated Vacutainer tubes. Ficoll-Paque density-gradient centrifugation was used to isolate PBMCs, with at least 6 million obtained per sample. Trizol reagent was used to extract total RNA from the PBMCs, yielding at least 5.5 micrograms per sample. Naive CD45RAhigh/CD27high T cell percentages were measured by flow cytometry on a PBMC aliquot from every donor. Library creation used 5' RACE. Data came from an Illumina HiSeq 2500. The second PCR ran for about 7 to 11 cycles and used a J-beta primer mix along with a sample-barcoded 5' primer. Each TCR beta cDNA molecule received a unique molecular identifier from a template-switch 5' adaptor carrying 12 random nucleotides. Each sample yielded at least 3 million CDR3-containing paired-end reads. First-strand cDNA synthesis was performed from all RNA using the Mint cDNA synthesis kit, with priming by a TRBC-specific oligonucleotide. Following uracil-DNA glycosylase treatment, a first 18-cycle PCR with universal primers M1SS and BC2_uni_R was performed on all cDNA. The paper's data handling went like this. Each sample was normalized by randomly selecting 1 million high-quality reads, each carrying a distinct molecular identifier. Reads with shared molecular identifiers were discarded instead of being binned into consensus sequences. MiTCR, with a Q25 quality threshold and the strictest error-elimination algorithm, was used for CDR3 identification, clonotype clustering and error correction. A nonparametric unseen species model using Euler transformation provided a lower-bound estimate of total TCR beta diversity. TCRdb reran the public reads through fastp at Q25 and MiXCR, keeping productive beta chains. CDR3 protein sequences are deduplicated, and each keeps its most common genes and DNA. These V and J calls rely on TCRdb rather than the paper's analysis. The sample table shows roughly 730,000 distinct CDR3 sequences, and around three fifths are seen once. Under 30% of the sample is in the top ten clones.

Comment on this clonotype: Its antigen is currently not known. The record has no base qualities; no much larger clone is one base away.

The sequenced sample was blood. The sequence joins TRBV7-8 to TRBJ1-2, with TRBD1 perhaps the D gene, on 6 matching bases. The TCR originated in a man aged 40-55 years in good health. CDR3 region: CASSPRTVFGYTF. The DNA reads as follows: TGTGCCAGCAGCCCGAGGACAGTTTTCGGCTACACCTTC.